The sample holds many counts of the clone carrying this TCR beta chain. The sample originates from a study of T cells in Graves' hyperthyroidism and ophthalmopathy. V lost 0 bases to trimming and J lost 6 bases; unmatched junction nucleotides: 10. CDR1 is SGHDT and CDR2 is YYEEEE in the germline V gene. The CDR3 is 16 amino acids. TCR beta CDR3 region amplification was performed from RNA transcripts. Primed by the HTBI set, a first-round RT-PCR was run on the TCR CDR3. TCRdb re-called the multiplex PCR reads with MiXCR, one entry per CDR3 protein. The sample has a few hundred thousand distinct CDR3 sequences; roughly 14% are singletons.

This receptor was taken from a woman aged 30 to 39 with Graves' hyperthyroidism. The sequencing sample was made of blood. The V and J genes are TRBV5-6 and TRBJ2-5, with 8 positions matching TRBD2. This CDR3 reads CASSLVPTSELKTQYF. The CDR3 DNA reads TGTGCCAGCAGCTTGGTTCCGACTAGCGAGTTGAAGACCCAGTACTTC.